The 10 T cell receptor beta chains below all came from one sample that was sequenced in a study of OX40 agonist ivuxolimab in advanced cancers. TCRdb's table, derived via immunoSEQ multiplex PCR, lists solely in-frame clones and lacks some. This sample yields around 95,000 clones, of which roughly 93% are seen a single time; more than 0.6% belongs to the top ten. The sequencing used CD4+ or CD8+ T cells sorted from blood, collected in a trial of the OX40 agonist ivuxolimab. The receptor source for this set is an adult with an advanced solid tumor such as melanoma, head and neck, liver or kidney cancer.

The chain links TRBV7-9 to TRBJ2-7; TRBD2 might be the D (6 bases). Trimming took off 5 bases at V and 6 bases at J, with 20 bases between the two ends. The germline CDR1 and CDR2 sequences are SEHNR and FQNEAQ (reference sequence). The CDR3 spans 15 residues. CDR3 nucleotides: TGTGCCAGCAGCGATAGCCTTCGGGGGACGGGCGAGCAGTACTTC. Translating it yields CASSDSLRGTGEQYF. Variable domain in full (rest from reference TRBV7-9 and TRBJ2-7): DTGVSQNPRHKITKRGQNVTFRCDPISEHNRLYWYRQTLGQGPEFLTYFQNEAQLEKSRLLSDRFSAERPKGSFSTLEIQRTEQGDSAMYLCASSDSLRGTGEQYFGPGTRLTVT.

J is TRBJ2-7 and V is TRBV5-1, with D hard to call. With 0 bases removed from V and 1 base from J, the gap between germline ends came to 8 bases. CDR1 and CDR2 (germline): SGHRS, YFSETQ. The length of the CDR3 is 14 residues. The CDR3 sequence: CASSLGWESYEQYF. In nucleotides, the CDR3 is TGCGCCAGCAGCTTGGGATGGGAATCCTACGAGCAGTACTTC.

The chain joins TRBV5-1 to TRBJ1-3; D possibly corresponds to TRBD1 (5 bases). The CDR3 is 17 residues long. Trimming removed 4 bases at V and 0 bases at J, with 17 bases between. The germline CDR1 and CDR2 sequences are SGHRS and YFSETQ. CDR3 in amino acids: CASSPYAQGSSGNTIYF. The CDR3, as DNA: TGCGCCAGCAGCCCATACGCGCAGGGAAGCTCTGGAAACACCATATATTTT.

This sequence joins TRBV19 and TRBJ1-6; D might be TRBD1 (5 bases). The CDR3 contains 15 residues. Trimming pared 3 bases from V and 7 bases from J, leaving 13 bases between. Germline lookup yields CDR1 LNHDA and CDR2 SQIVND (reference sequence). The CDR3: CASSIVTEGNSPLHF. The CDR3 DNA follows: TGTGCCAGTAGTATTGTGACAGAGGGGAATTCACCCCTCCACTTT.

V usage is TRBV19 and J usage is TRBJ1-2, with no clear D. Germline CDR1 reads LNHDA; CDR2 reads SQIVND (reference sequence). The CDR3 runs 16 residues. V dropped 7 bases and J dropped 7 bases, with 25 bases sitting between them. CDR3 sequence: CASTTIGQAFNRGYTF. The DNA of the CDR3 is TGTGCCAGTACTACCATAGGGCAGGCTTTTAATCGTGGCTACACCTTC.

Details on this clone: Other DNA sequences of this sample code for an identical CDR3. The chain has TRBV9 and TRBJ1-5; weak D call: TRBD1 (5 bases). Between the trimmed V and J ends, which lost 0 bases and 4 bases, there was a span of 8 bases. This CDR3 has 14 residues. The germline gives CDR1 SGDLS, CDR2 YYNGEE. CDR3 protein: CASSVDWGNQPQHF. CDR3 nucleotides: TGTGCCAGCAGCGTAGATTGGGGGAATCAGCCCCAGCATTTT.

This chain uses TRBV11-2 with TRBJ1-2; TRBD1 is a possible D gene (5 bases). CDR1 SGHAT and CDR2 FQNNGV come from the germline V gene. This CDR3 has 13 amino acids. Trimming left V 5 bases short and J 8 bases short, with 15 bases between. In DNA, the CDR3 is TGTGCCAGCAGCCCTGGGGCAGTGGGGGGCTACACCTTC. This translates into CASSPGAVGGYTF.

This clone appeared once. This chain uses TRBV2 with TRBJ2-7; 15 positions agree with TRBD2. The CDR3 is 16 amino acids. CDR1 and CDR2 (germline): SNHLY, FYNNEI. The V gene end was trimmed by 5 bases and the J gene end by 5 bases; junction bases not matched to a gene: 7. The DNA for the CDR3 is TGTGCCAGCAGTCGGACTAGCGGGGGGGATGGCGACGAGCAGTACTTC. This gives the protein CASSRTSGGDGDEQYF.

The chain carries TRBV27 and TRBJ2-1; TRBD1 matches at 9 bases. The germline CDR1 and CDR2 sequences are MNHEY and SMNVEV (reference sequence). Trimming at V came to 5 bases and at J to 3 bases, leaving 5 bases not matched to a gene. CDR3 size: 15 residues. The CDR3 reads CASSKGQGNYNEQFF. CDR3 coding DNA: TGTGCCAGCAGTAAGGGACAGGGAAACTACAATGAGCAGTTCTTC.

This sequence joins TRBV5-5 and TRBJ1-2; the D gene is possibly TRBD1 (6 bases). This CDR3 contains 12 residues. Germline-derived CDR1 and CDR2 are SGHKS and YYEKEE (reference sequence). With 4 bases removed from V and 6 bases from J, the gap between germline ends came to 10 bases. In DNA, the CDR3 is TGTGCCAGCAGCCAACAGGGTCATGGCTACACCTTC. Translation: CASSQQGHGYTF.